The 4 T cell receptor beta chains listed next were all sequenced from one sample in a study of a mutant IDH1 vaccine in newly diagnosed glioma. Time point here: week 35, safety follow-up. A 20-mer mutant IDH1 peptide at 300 ug was injected subcutaneously with topical imiquimod. TCRdb's copy holds only in-frame clones and misses some; the assay was immunoSEQ multiplex PCR. The sample includes 60,000 or so clones, around 84% of them seen just once. Their antigen targets remain unknown. Sequencing used PBMCs, obtained from a glioma patient whose treatment included an IDH1 peptide vaccine. All receptors come from a man younger than 40 with glioma.

This chain joins TRBV27 and TRBJ1-5; tentatively, D is TRBD1 (5 bases). The V gene's germline CDR1 is MNHEY and CDR2 SMNVEV (reference sequence). The germline V and J ends were trimmed by 3 bases and 5 bases, with 14 bases remaining between them. The CDR3 consists of 15 residues. Written as DNA, the CDR3 is TGTGCCAGCAGTTTTTCGGCAGGGTCCGATCAGCCCCAGCATTTT. This encodes CASSFSAGSDQPQHF.

A remark on this clone: At one of its ends the junction is not consistent with the germline gene, which may arise from a read error. This sequence joins TRBV7-9 and TRBJ1-1; tentatively, D is TRBD1 (5 bases). The CDR3 runs to 14 residues. CDR1 is SEHNR, CDR2 FQNEAQ, per germline (reference sequence). The CDR3 region has the DNA TGTGCCACCAATACGGGGCAATCGAACGCTGAAGCTTTCTTT. Translation gives CATNTGQSNAEAFF.

This sequence joins TRBV6-6 and TRBJ2-3, with TRBD1 matching 7 bases. The germline V gene has CDR1 MNHNY and CDR2 SVGAGI (reference sequence). The CDR3 is 14 amino acids. With 6 bases clipped from V and 7 bases from J, the junction kept 10 bases outside the gene matches. CDR3 sequence reads: CASSAGTEGNTQYF. For the CDR3, the DNA is TGTGCCAGCAGCGCTGGGACAGAAGGAAATACGCAGTATTTT.

This chain links TRBV7-2 with TRBJ1-1, with a weak D call TRBD1 (6 bases). The germline V and J ends were trimmed by 3 bases and 5 bases, with 13 bases remaining between them. CDR3 length: 14 amino acids. Germline assignment: CDR1 SGHTA and CDR2 FQGNSA. As DNA, the CDR3 is TGTGCCAGCAGCTTCCCCCAGGGGTGGACTGAAGCTTTCTTT. The encoded protein is CASSFPQGWTEAFF.